The entry below describes one T cell receptor (beta chain). Its matching antigen is unknown. This sample was taken from a study of response to subunit inactivated influenza vaccine. Study outcomes and limitations: Every seasonal influenza vaccination brings in few new T cells, the authors suggested.

From the RT-PCR reads, TCRdb called clonotypes with MiXCR, one entry per CDR3 protein. The repertoire holds 550,000 to 800,000 distinct CDR3 sequences, with roughly 13% as singletons. V lost 4 bases and J 10 bases, leaving 14 bases between the germline ends. The CDR3 extends over 13 amino acids. CDR1 and CDR2 (germline): LGHDT, YNNKEL (reference sequence). The chain carries TRBV3-1 and TRBJ1-3; a possible D gene is TRBD1 (6 bases). Sequencing used PBMCs from blood, obtained roughly 2 weeks before vaccination. The TCR was taken from a man in his fifties or sixties who received an inactivated influenza vaccine. The CDR3 loop reads CASSPAVGGTIYF. In DNA, the CDR3 is TGTGCCAGCAGCCCGGCGGTAGGGGGAACCATATATTTT.